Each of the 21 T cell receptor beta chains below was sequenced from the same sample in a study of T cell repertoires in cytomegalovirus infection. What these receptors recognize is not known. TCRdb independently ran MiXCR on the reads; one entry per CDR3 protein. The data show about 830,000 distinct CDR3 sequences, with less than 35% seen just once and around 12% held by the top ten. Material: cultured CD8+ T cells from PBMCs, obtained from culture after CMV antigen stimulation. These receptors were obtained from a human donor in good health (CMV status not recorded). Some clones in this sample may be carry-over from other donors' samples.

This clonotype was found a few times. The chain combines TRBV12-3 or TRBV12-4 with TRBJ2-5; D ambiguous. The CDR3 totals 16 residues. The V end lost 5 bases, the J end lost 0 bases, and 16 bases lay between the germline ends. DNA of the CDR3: TGTGCCAGCAGTGGGCGATGGACCCCCAACCAAGAGACCCAGTACTTC. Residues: CASSGRWTPNQETQYF.

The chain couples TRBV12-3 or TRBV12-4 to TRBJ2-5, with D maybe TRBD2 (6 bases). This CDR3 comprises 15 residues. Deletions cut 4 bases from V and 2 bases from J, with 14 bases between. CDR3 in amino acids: CASSSDLAGQETQYF. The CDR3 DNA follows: TGTGCCAGCAGTTCCGACTTGGCGGGGCAAGAGACCCAGTACTTC.

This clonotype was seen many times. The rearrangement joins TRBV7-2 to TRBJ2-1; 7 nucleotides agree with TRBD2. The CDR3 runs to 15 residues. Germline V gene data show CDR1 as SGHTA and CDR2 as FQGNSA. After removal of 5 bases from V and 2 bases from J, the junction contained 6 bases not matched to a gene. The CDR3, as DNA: TGTGCCAGCAGCCCAGTCGGGGGGACCTACAATGAGCAGTTCTTC. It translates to CASSPVGGTYNEQFF.

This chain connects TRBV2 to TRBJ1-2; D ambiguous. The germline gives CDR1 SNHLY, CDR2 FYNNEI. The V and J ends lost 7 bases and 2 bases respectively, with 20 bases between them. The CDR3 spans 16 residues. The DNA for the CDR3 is TGTGCCAGCAATGACCTCGTTAATAACATCAACTATGGCTACACCTTC. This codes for CASNDLVNNINYGYTF.

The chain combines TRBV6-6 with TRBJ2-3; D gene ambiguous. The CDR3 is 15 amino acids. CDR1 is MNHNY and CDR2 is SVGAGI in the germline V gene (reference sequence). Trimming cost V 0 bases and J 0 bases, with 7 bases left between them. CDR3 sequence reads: CASSYSIDSTDTQYF. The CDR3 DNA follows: TGTGCCAGCAGTTACTCGATAGACAGCACAGATACGCAGTATTTT.

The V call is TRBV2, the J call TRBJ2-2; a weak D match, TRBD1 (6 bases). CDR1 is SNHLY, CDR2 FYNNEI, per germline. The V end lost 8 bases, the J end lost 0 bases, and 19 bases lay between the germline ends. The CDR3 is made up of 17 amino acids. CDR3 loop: CASSIYSDRTNTGELFF. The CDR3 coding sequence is TGTGCCAGCTCTATTTATTCGGACAGAACGAACACCGGGGAGCTGTTTTTT.

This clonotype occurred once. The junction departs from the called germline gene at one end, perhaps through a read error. CDR3 in DNA: TGTGCCAGCAATTTACAGGGGGTGAACACTGAAGCTTTCTTT. It translates to CASNLQGVNTEAFF. The V call is TRBV12-3 or TRBV12-4, the J call TRBJ1-1; the match to TRBD1 covers 8 bases. The CDR3 loop spans 14 amino acids.

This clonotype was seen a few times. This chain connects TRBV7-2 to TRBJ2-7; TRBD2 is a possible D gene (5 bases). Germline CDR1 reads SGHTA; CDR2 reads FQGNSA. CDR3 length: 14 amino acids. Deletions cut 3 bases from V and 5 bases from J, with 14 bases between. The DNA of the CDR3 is TGTGCCAGCAGCTTCCCTAGCCCCGGCCACGAGCAGTACTTC. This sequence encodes CASSFPSPGHEQYF.

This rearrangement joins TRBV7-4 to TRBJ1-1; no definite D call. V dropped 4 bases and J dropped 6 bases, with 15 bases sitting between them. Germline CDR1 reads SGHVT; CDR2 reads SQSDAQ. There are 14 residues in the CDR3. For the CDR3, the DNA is TGTGCCAGCAGCTGGCTTACCGGGCAGCCTGAAGCTTTCTTT. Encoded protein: CASSWLTGQPEAFF.

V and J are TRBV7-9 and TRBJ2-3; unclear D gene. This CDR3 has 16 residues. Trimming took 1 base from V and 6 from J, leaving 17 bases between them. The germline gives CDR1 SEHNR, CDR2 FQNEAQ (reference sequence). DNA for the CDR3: TGTGCCAGCAGCTTAGAGGACCGTTATATCGTGGATACGCAGTATTTT. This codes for CASSLEDRYIVDTQYF.

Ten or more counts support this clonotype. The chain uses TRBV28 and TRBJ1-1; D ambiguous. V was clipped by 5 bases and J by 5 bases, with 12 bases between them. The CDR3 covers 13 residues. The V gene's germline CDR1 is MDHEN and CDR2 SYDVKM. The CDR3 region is CASSPNRETEAFF. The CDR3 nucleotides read TGTGCCAGCAGTCCCAATCGGGAAACTGAAGCTTTCTTT.

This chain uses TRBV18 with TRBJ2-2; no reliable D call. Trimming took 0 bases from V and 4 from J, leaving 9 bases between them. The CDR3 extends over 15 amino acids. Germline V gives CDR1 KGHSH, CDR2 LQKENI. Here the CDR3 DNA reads TGTGCCAGCTCACCACCGGAAGGTTTCACCGGGGAGCTGTTTTTT. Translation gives CASSPPEGFTGELFF.

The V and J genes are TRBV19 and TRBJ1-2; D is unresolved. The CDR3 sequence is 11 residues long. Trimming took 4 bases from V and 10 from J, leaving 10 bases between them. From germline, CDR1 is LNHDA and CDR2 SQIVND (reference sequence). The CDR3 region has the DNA TGTGCCAGTAGTACCCCTCAAGACTACACCTTC. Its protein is CASSTPQDYTF.

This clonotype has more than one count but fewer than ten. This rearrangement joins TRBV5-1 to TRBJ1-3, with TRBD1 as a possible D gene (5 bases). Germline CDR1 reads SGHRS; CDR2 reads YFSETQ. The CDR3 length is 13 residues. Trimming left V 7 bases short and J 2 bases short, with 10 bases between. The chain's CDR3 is CASRQITGNTIYF. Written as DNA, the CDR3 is TGCGCCAGCCGACAGATAACTGGAAACACCATATATTTT.

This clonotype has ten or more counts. The CDR3 spells CASSLEPGINYGYTF. CDR3 coding DNA: TGTGCCAGCAGCTTAGAACCAGGGATAAACTATGGCTACACCTTC. The chain links TRBV7-2 to TRBJ1-2; possibly TRBD1 for D (5 bases). V shed 1 base and J shed 2 bases, with 11 bases lying between them. Germline V gene sequence: CDR1 SGHTA, CDR2 FQGNSA. The CDR3 consists of 15 residues.

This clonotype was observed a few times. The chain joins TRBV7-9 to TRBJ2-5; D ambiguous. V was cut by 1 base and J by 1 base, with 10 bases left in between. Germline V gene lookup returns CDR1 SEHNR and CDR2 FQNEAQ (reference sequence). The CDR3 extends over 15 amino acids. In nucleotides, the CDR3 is TGTGCCAGCAGCTTAGGGCAGCTTTTCCAAGAGACCCAGTACTTC. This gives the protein CASSLGQLFQETQYF.

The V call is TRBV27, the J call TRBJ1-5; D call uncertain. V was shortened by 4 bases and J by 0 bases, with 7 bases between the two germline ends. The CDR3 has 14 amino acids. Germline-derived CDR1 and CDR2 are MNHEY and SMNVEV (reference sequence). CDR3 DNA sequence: TGTGCCAGCAGTTATGGTCTTAGCAATCAGCCCCAGCATTTT. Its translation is CASSYGLSNQPQHF.

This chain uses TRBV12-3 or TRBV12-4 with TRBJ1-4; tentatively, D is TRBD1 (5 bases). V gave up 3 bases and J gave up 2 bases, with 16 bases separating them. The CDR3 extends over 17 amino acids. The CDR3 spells CASSFAGRPGTNEKLFF. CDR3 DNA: TGTGCCAGCAGTTTCGCGGGCCGCCCAGGGACTAATGAAAAACTGTTTTTT.

The CDR3 DNA sequence: TGTGCCAGCAGGGGTCGACTTCGGGACAGGACCGCTAAATGGAACTATGGCTACACCTTC. Translating it yields CASRGRLRDRTAKWNYGYTF. The chain employs TRBV28 and TRBJ1-2; 8 nucleotides match TRBD1. The CDR3 runs to 20 residues. The V and J ends lost 6 bases and 2 bases, in that order; junction bases with no gene match: 23. Germline V gene sequence: CDR1 MDHEN, CDR2 SYDVKM.

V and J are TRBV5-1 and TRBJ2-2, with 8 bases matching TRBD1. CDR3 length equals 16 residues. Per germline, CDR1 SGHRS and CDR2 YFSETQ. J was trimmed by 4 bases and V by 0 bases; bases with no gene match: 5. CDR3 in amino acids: CASSLEWTGITGELFF. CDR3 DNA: TGCGCCAGCAGCTTGGAGTGGACAGGGATCACCGGGGAGCTGTTTTTT.

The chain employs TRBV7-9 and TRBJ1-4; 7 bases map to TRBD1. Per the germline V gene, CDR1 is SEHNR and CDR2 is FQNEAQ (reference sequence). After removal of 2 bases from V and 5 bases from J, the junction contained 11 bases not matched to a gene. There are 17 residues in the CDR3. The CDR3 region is CASSLIGTTGHNEKLFF. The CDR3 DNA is TGTGCCAGCAGCTTAATCGGAACGACAGGGCACAATGAAAAACTGTTTTTT. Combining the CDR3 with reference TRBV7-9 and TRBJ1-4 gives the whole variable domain DTGVSQNPRHKITKRGQNVTFRCDPISEHNRLYWYRQTLGQGPEFLTYFQNEAQLEKSRLLSDRFSAERPKGSFSTLEIQRTEQGDSAMYLCASSLIGTTGHNEKLFFGSGTQLSVL.